Shown below are 29 T cell receptor beta chains from a single sample sequenced in a study of neoadjuvant anti-PD-1 for oral cavity cancer. Method: immunoSEQ multiplex PCR; TCRdb's copy keeps in-frame clones and lacks some. The repertoire includes approximately 23,000 clones, 40% to 45% of them detected once, and almost 40% sits in the top ten. The time point denotes: after neoadjuvant nivolumab, at surgical resection. The source material was tumor tissue, sampled after nivolumab (anti-PD-1) treatment. The receptors stem from a person aged 35-80 years with oral cavity squamous cell carcinoma.

The rearrangement joins TRBV5-4 to TRBJ1-1, with 8 bases that match TRBD1. The trim removed 2 bases at V and 5 bases at J, leaving 8 bases unmatched. Germline V CDR1 and CDR2: SGHNT, YYREEE (reference sequence). This CDR3 comprises 15 residues. In DNA, the CDR3 is TGTGCCAGCAGCTTAATCAACAGGGGGGGAACTGAAGCTTTCTTT. Translating it yields CASSLINRGGTEAFF.

This chain links TRBV6-5 with TRBJ1-2, with 10 bases aligning to TRBD1. The CDR3 extends over 15 amino acids. Germline V CDR1 and CDR2: MNHEY, SVGAGI. V shed 4 bases and J 4 bases; nucleotides not matched to a gene: 6. Here the CDR3 reads CASSSLTGGLYGYTF. CDR3 in DNA: TGTGCCAGCAGTTCTTTGACAGGGGGCCTCTATGGCTACACCTTC.

In its sample, this clone was seen a few times. V gene TRBV5-6 combines with J gene TRBJ1-4, with 7 bases fitting TRBD1. V gave up 5 bases and J gave up 5 bases; unmatched junction bases: 9. The CDR3 length is 15 residues. Germline lookup yields CDR1 SGHDT and CDR2 YYEEEE. CDR3 sequence (DNA): TGTGCCAGCAGTCGGGACAGAAGAGGGAATGAAAAACTGTTTTTT. This translates into CASSRDRRGNEKLFF.

The V call is TRBV19, the J call TRBJ1-1, with 10 nucleotides matching TRBD1. This CDR3 spans 14 amino acids. Germline V gives CDR1 LNHDA, CDR2 SQIVND (reference sequence). V dropped 9 bases and J dropped 2; count of bases not matched to a gene: 6. CDR3 coding DNA: TGTGCCAGCCAGACAGGGGGCCTTAACACTGAAGCTTTCTTT. As protein: CASQTGGLNTEAFF.

The chain couples TRBV5-1 to TRBJ1-2; a weak D match, TRBD1 (5 bases). Trimming pared 2 bases from V and 6 bases from J, leaving 17 bases between. Germline V lookup: CDR1 SGHRS, CDR2 YFSETQ. The CDR3 runs 15 residues. The CDR3 loop reads CASSFTGTGRNGYTF. The CDR3 DNA reads as TGCGCCAGCAGCTTCACCGGGACGGGAAGGAATGGCTACACCTTC. The complete variable domain, with remaining parts taken from reference TRBV5-1 and TRBJ1-2, reads KAGVTQTPRYLIKTRGQQVTLSCSPISGHRSVSWYQQTPGQGLQFLFEYFSETQRNKGNFPGRFSGRQFSNSRSEMNVSTLELGDSALYLCASSFTGTGRNGYTFGSGTRLTVV.

The rearrangement uses TRBV9 and TRBJ2-1, with D perhaps given as TRBD1 or TRBD2 (5 bases each). Germline CDR1 SGDLS, CDR2 YYNGEE. Trimming removed 4 bases from V and 8 bases from J, with 19 bases in between. This CDR3 has 15 amino acids. The CDR3 loop is CASSSPRGLAHEQFF. The CDR3 region has the DNA TGTGCCAGCAGCTCTCCGAGGGGTCTGGCGCATGAGCAGTTCTTC.

The rearrangement joins TRBV7-6 to TRBJ1-1; D is perhaps TRBD1 (5 bases). The CDR3 extends over 11 amino acids. Germline V gene sequence: CDR1 SGHVS, CDR2 FNYEAQ. V dropped 6 bases and J dropped 6 bases, with 8 bases sitting between them. The CDR3 region is CASSEGAEAFF. CDR3 nucleotides: TGTGCCAGCAGTGAAGGGGCTGAAGCTTTCTTT.

This clone counts as medium-sized (0.01 to 0.1%). The J gene is TRBJ1-1, the V gene TRBV7-2; D uncertain. Trimming pared 4 bases from V and 7 bases from J, leaving 13 bases between. CDR1 and CDR2 (germline): SGHTA, FQGNSA. The CDR3 is made up of 13 amino acids. The chain's CDR3 is CASSSRDGREAFF. CDR3 bases: TGTGCCAGCAGCTCAAGAGACGGTCGTGAAGCTTTCTTT.

Only a few counts were recorded for this clone. The chain uses TRBV5-4 and TRBJ1-2; maybe TRBD1 (6 bases). CDR3 length: 14 residues. Trimming stripped 3 bases from V and 1 base from J, with 10 bases between. Germline V lookup: CDR1 SGHNT, CDR2 YYREEE (reference sequence). The CDR3 is CASSWGTFNYGYTF. CDR3 DNA: TGTGCCAGCAGCTGGGGGACATTTAACTATGGCTACACCTTC. Looking up the rest from reference TRBV5-4 and TRBJ1-2 gives the full variable domain: ETGVTQSPTHLIKTRGQQVTLRCSSQSGHNTVSWYQQALGQGPQFIFQYYREEENGRGNFPPRFSGLQFPNYSSELNVNALELDDSALYLCASSWGTFNYGYTFGSGTRLTVV.

The V call is TRBV2, the J call TRBJ1-4, with TRBD1 matching 7 bases. The germline V gene encodes CDR1 SNHLY and CDR2 FYNNEI. J lost 8 bases, V lost 6 bases, and 9 bases had no gene match. The CDR3 sequence is 14 residues long. The CDR3 DNA reads TGTGCCAGCAGGGAACAGGGGAGAGGGGAAAAACTGTTTTTT. It encodes CASREQGRGEKLFF.

The chain employs TRBV2 and TRBJ2-7, with 7 nucleotides matching TRBD1. Looked up from germline, CDR1 is SNHLY and CDR2 is FYNNEI. The J segment lost 4 bases and the V segment lost 8 bases, leaving 2 bases of the junction unmatched. There are 11 residues in the CDR3. In DNA, the CDR3 is TGTGCCAGCCAGGGGGAATACGAGCAGTACTTC. This encodes CASQGEYEQYF. The full variable domain, rest sourced from reference TRBV2 and TRBJ2-7, is EPEVTQTPSHQVTQMGQEVILRCVPISNHLYFYWYRQILGQKVEFLVSFYNNEISEKSEIFDDQFSVERPDGSNFTLKIRSTKLEDSAMYFCASQGEYEQYFGPGTRLTVT.

The V and J genes are TRBV7-2 and TRBJ2-1, with D hard to call. V was trimmed by 0 bases and J by 0 bases, leaving 9 bases between them. The germline V gene has CDR1 SGHTA and CDR2 FQGNSA. This CDR3 has 16 residues. CDR3: CASSLAPVNSYNEQFF. The DNA of the CDR3 is TGTGCCAGCAGCTTAGCGCCGGTGAACTCCTACAATGAGCAGTTCTTC.

The chain recombines TRBV7-9 with TRBJ1-1, with D perhaps matching TRBD1 (6 bases). The V gene's germline CDR1 is SEHNR and CDR2 FQNEAQ (reference sequence). CDR3 length: 14 residues. V dropped 3 bases and J dropped 1 base, with 9 bases sitting between them. The DNA of the CDR3 is TGTGCCAGCAGCTTTCAGGGGACGAACACTGAAGCTTTCTTT. It translates to CASSFQGTNTEAFF. The full variable domain, its missing parts supplied by reference TRBV7-9 and TRBJ1-1, is DTGVSQNPRHKITKRGQNVTFRCDPISEHNRLYWYRQTLGQGPEFLTYFQNEAQLEKSRLLSDRFSAERPKGSFSTLEIQRTEQGDSAMYLCASSFQGTNTEAFFGQGTRLTVV.

This clone was observed a handful of times. The chain couples TRBV10-2 to TRBJ1-4, with D maybe TRBD1 (6 bases). The CDR3 has 16 amino acids. Germline V gene lookup returns CDR1 WSHSY and CDR2 SAAADI. Trimming stripped 3 bases from V and 0 bases from J, with 11 bases between. CDR3 sequence reads: CASSDPGGATNEKLFF. The CDR3 DNA reads TGCGCCAGCAGTGACCCTGGGGGCGCAACTAATGAAAAACTGTTTTTT.

The V and J genes are TRBV19 and TRBJ1-1; D is perhaps TRBD1 (5 bases). Trimming left V 5 bases short and J 3 bases short, with 13 bases between. The CDR3 is made up of 14 amino acids. Germline CDR1 and CDR2: LNHDA and SQIVND (reference sequence). The DNA of the CDR3 is TGTGCCAGTAGTCTCTACACGGGGGACACTGAAGCTTTCTTT. Translated: CASSLYTGDTEAFF.

Many counts were recorded for this clone. The chain is built from TRBV28 and TRBJ1-5; 7 nucleotides line up with TRBD1. Germline V gene lookup returns CDR1 MDHEN and CDR2 SYDVKM. Trimming removed 6 bases from V and 7 bases from J; junction bases left unmatched: 12. The CDR3 loop spans 15 amino acids. CDR3 sequence: CASSLQATGQQPQHF. The CDR3 DNA sequence: TGTGCCAGCAGCCTACAAGCGACAGGGCAACAGCCCCAGCATTTT.

The V and J genes are TRBV5-6 and TRBJ2-3; D is ambiguous. The germline gives CDR1 SGHDT, CDR2 YYEEEE. The length of the CDR3 is 14 residues. Trimming pared 4 bases from V and 1 base from J, leaving 10 bases between. Written as DNA, the CDR3 is TGTGCCAGCAGCGCCCGGACCCGCACAGATACGCAGTATTTT. Translated: CASSARTRTDTQYF.

In DNA, the CDR3 is TGTGCCAGCAGCTTGGCCTGGGGCACTGAAGCTTTCTTT. Translating it yields CASSLAWGTEAFF. The rearrangement uses TRBV7-2 and TRBJ1-1; unclear D gene. The V end was cut by 3 bases, the J end by 4 bases, with 9 bases between. There are 13 residues in the CDR3. Looked up from germline, CDR1 is SGHTA and CDR2 is FQGNSA.

The V call is TRBV5-6, the J call TRBJ1-5; 7 positions match TRBD1. V gave up 0 bases and J gave up 11 bases; unmatched junction bases: 8. The V gene's germline CDR1 is SGHDT and CDR2 YYEEEE. This CDR3 has 14 residues. The CDR3 loop reads CASSLAGRGEAQHF. In DNA, the CDR3 is TGTGCCAGCAGCTTGGCGGGCAGGGGGGAGGCCCAGCATTTT.

This clone has only a few counts. The chain has TRBV4-2 and TRBJ1-2, with TRBD1 matching 7 bases. This CDR3 contains 14 residues. CDR1 LGHNA and CDR2 YNFKEQ come from the germline V gene. V gave up 3 bases and J gave up 7 bases; unmatched junction bases: 8. CDR3 amino acids: CASSQDTGVGGYTF. The CDR3 DNA reads as TGTGCCAGCAGCCAGGATACAGGGGTAGGTGGCTACACCTTC.

The V call is TRBV11-2, the J call TRBJ1-1; TRBD1 agrees at 7 bases. CDR1 is SGHAT and CDR2 is FQNNGV in the germline V gene. This CDR3 is 17 amino acids long. V was pared by 2 bases and J by 1 base, with 10 bases of the junction left unmatched. The chain's CDR3 is CASSLRFTGTENTEAFF. In DNA, the CDR3 is TGTGCCAGCAGCTTAAGATTCACCGGGACAGAGAACACTGAAGCTTTCTTT.

This chain joins TRBV5-1 and TRBJ2-2; tentative D call: TRBD2 (6 bases). CDR3 length: 13 amino acids. Germline V gene lookup returns CDR1 SGHRS and CDR2 YFSETQ. Trimming took off 2 bases at V and 7 bases at J, with 9 bases between the two ends. CDR3 region: CASSFQGGGELFF. CDR3 nucleotides: TGCGCCAGCAGCTTCCAGGGAGGCGGGGAGCTGTTTTTT. Combining the CDR3 with reference TRBV5-1 and TRBJ2-2 gives the whole variable domain KAGVTQTPRYLIKTRGQQVTLSCSPISGHRSVSWYQQTPGQGLQFLFEYFSETQRNKGNFPGRFSGRQFSNSRSEMNVSTLELGDSALYLCASSFQGGGELFFGEGSRLTVL.

The chain links TRBV4-2 to TRBJ2-5, with D tentatively TRBD2 (8 bases). The CDR3 consists of 17 residues. Germline CDR1 LGHNA, CDR2 YNFKEQ. V was cut by 6 bases and J by 1 base, with 21 bases left in between. The CDR3 region is CASSKNSGTVSQETQYF. CDR3 coding DNA: TGTGCCAGCAGTAAGAATAGCGGGACAGTTTCCCAAGAGACCCAGTACTTC.

Sample share makes this clone medium-sized. This rearrangement joins TRBV7-2 to TRBJ1-5, with D uncertain. The CDR3 runs to 14 residues. V gave up 2 bases and J gave up 2 bases, with 7 bases separating them. CDR1 is SGHTA, CDR2 FQGNSA, per germline. This CDR3 is CASSLSGGNQPQHF. The DNA of the CDR3 is TGTGCCAGCAGCTTATCGGGAGGCAATCAGCCCCAGCATTTT.

The rearrangement uses TRBV13 and TRBJ2-1; tentatively, D is TRBD2 (6 bases). From germline, CDR1 is PRHDT and CDR2 FYEKMQ (reference sequence). V gave up 2 bases and J gave up 8 bases, with 19 bases separating them. The CDR3 is 16 amino acids. CDR3 amino acids: CASSLRARGSADEQFF. The CDR3 DNA reads as TGTGCCAGCAGCTTACGCGCGCGGGGTTCGGCGGATGAGCAGTTCTTC.

The chain couples TRBV5-1 to TRBJ1-2, with 8 bases that match TRBD1. This CDR3 has 16 amino acids. Germline trimming cut 0 bases from V and 5 bases from J; bases unmatched to any gene: 9. CDR1 is SGHRS, CDR2 YFSETQ, per germline. The CDR3 region is CASSLEQGGPLYGYTF. In DNA, the CDR3 is TGCGCCAGCAGCTTGGAACAGGGGGGCCCCTTGTATGGCTACACCTTC.

The chain couples TRBV6-1 to TRBJ1-1; 7 positions match TRBD1. J lost 7 bases, V lost 5 bases, and 7 bases had no gene match. The CDR3 extends over 13 amino acids. CDR1 is MNHNS, CDR2 SASEGT, per germline. The CDR3 loop reads CASSNTGVGEAFF. DNA for the CDR3: TGTGCCAGCAGTAATACAGGGGTGGGTGAAGCTTTCTTT.

The gene calls are TRBV29-1 and TRBJ2-1, with D possibly matching TRBD1 (6 bases). This CDR3 has 11 residues. In germline, CDR1 is SQVTM, CDR2 ANQGSEA. V lost 6 bases to trimming and J lost 8 bases, with 11 bases between them. CDR3 coding DNA: TGCAGCGTGGCTACAGGGTATGAGCAGTTCTTC. It encodes CSVATGYEQFF.

J is TRBJ2-5 and V is TRBV5-8, with D uncertain. Germline V gives CDR1 SGHTS, CDR2 YDEGEE. V was pared by 1 base and J by 5 bases, with 12 bases between. The CDR3 covers 14 residues. The chain's CDR3 is CASSLSVPPETQYF. CDR3 in DNA: TGTGCCAGCAGCTTGTCGGTCCCCCCCGAGACCCAGTACTTC. The full variable domain, with the rest looked up from reference TRBV5-8 and TRBJ2-5, is EAGVTQSPTHLIKTRGQQATLRCSPISGHTSVYWYQQALGLGLQFLLWYDEGEERNRGNFPPRFSGRQFPNYSSELNVNALELEDSALYLCASSLSVPPETQYFGPGTRLLVL.